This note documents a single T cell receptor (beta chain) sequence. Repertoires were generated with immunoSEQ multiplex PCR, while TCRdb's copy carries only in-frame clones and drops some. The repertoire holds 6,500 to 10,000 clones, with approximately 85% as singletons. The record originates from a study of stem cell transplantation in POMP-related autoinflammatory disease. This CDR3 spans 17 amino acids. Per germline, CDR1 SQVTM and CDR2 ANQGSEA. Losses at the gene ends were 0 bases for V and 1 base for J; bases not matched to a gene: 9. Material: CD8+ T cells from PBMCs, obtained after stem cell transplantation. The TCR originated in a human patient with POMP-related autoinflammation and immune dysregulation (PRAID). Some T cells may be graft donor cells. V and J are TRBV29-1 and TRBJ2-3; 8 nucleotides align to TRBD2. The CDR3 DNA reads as TGCAGCGTTGAAGATCGGCATAGCGGGGTATGCACAGATACGCAGTATTTT. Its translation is CSVEDRHSGVCTDTQYF.